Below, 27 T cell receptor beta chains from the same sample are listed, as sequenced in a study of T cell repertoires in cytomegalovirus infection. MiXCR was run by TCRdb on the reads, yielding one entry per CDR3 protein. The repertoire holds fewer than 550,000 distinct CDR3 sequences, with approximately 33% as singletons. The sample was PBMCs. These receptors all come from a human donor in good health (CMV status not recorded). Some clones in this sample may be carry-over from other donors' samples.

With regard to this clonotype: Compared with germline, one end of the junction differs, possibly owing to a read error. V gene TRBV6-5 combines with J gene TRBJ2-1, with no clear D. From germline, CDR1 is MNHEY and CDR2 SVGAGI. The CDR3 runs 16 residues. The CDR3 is CASTSAPERPYKEQFF. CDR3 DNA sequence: TGTGCCAGCACGAGTGCCCCCGAGAGACCCTACAAGGAGCAGTTCTTC.

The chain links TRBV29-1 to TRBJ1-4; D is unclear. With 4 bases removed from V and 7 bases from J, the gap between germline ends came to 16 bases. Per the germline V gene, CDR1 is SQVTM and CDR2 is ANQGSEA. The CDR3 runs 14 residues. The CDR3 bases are TGCAGCGTTGGCGCCGGGCTACGGGGTGAAAAACTGTTTTTT. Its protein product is CSVGAGLRGEKLFF.

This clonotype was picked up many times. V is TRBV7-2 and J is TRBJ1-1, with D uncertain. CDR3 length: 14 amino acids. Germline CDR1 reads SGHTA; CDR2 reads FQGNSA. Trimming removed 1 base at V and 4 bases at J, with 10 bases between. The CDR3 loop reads CASSLGRRSTEAFF. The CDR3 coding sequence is TGTGCCAGCAGCTTAGGACGGAGGAGCACTGAAGCTTTCTTT. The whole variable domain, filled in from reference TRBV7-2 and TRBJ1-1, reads GAGVSQSPSNKVTEKGKDVELRCDPISGHTALYWYRQSLGQGLEFLIYFQGNSAPDKSGLPSDRFSAERTGGSVSTLTIQRTQQEDSAVYLCASSLGRRSTEAFFGQGTRLTVV.

The CDR3 DNA follows: TGTGCCAGCAGCTTAGTCGGAGGGGGGGGACAAGAGACCCAGTACTTC. The encoded protein is CASSLVGGGGQETQYF. The rearrangement joins TRBV7-2 to TRBJ2-5, with D possibly matching TRBD2 (7 bases). The V gene's germline CDR1 is SGHTA and CDR2 FQGNSA. The CDR3 length is 16 residues. The V and J ends lost 1 base and 2 bases respectively, with 14 bases between them.

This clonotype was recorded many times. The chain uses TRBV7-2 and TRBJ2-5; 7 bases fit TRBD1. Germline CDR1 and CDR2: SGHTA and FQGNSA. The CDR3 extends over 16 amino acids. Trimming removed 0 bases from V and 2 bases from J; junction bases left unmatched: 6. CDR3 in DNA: TGTGCCAGCAGCTTAGCGTACGGCAGGGGGCAAGAGACCCAGTACTTC. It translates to CASSLAYGRGQETQYF.

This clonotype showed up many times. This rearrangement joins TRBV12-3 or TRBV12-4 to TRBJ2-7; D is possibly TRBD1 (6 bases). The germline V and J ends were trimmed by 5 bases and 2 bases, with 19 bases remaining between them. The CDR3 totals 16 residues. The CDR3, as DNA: TGTGCCAGCAGTCCTGGACAGTTATGGAGACCCTACGAGCAGTACTTC. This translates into CASSPGQLWRPYEQYF.

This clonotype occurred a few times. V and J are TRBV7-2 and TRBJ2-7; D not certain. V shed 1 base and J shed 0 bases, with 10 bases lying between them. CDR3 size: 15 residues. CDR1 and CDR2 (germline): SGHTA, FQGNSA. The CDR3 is CASSLGTYSSYEQYF. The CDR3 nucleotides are TGTGCCAGCAGCTTAGGGACGTACAGCTCCTACGAGCAGTACTTC.

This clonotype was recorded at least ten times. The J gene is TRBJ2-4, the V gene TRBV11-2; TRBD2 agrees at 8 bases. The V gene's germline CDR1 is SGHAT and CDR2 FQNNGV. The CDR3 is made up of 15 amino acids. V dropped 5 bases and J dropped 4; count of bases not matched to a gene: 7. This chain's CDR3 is CASSHTSGVKNIQYF. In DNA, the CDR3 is TGTGCCAGCAGCCATACTAGCGGAGTTAAAAACATTCAGTACTTC.

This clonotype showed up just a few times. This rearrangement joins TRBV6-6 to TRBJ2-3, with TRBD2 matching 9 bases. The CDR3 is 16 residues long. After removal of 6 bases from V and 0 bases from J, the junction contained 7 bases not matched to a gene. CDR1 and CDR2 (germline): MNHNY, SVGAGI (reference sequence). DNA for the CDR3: TGTGCCAGCAGACGGAGCGGGGGGCCTAGCACAGATACGCAGTATTTT. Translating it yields CASRRSGGPSTDTQYF.

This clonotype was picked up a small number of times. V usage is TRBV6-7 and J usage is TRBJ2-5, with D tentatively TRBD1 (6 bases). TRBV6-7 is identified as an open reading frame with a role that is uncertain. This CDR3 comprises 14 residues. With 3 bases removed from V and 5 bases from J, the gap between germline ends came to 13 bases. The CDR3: CASSYTGFGETQYF. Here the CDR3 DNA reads TGTGCCAGCAGTTATACAGGGTTTGGGGAGACCCAGTACTTC.

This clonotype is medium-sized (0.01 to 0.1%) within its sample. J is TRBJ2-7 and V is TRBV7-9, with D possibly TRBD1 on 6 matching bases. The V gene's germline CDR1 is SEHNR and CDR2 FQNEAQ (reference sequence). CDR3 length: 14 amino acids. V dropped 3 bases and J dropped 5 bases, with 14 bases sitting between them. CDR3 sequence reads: CASSFTGKGDEQYF. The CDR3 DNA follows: TGTGCCAGCAGCTTTACAGGGAAGGGTGACGAGCAGTACTTC.

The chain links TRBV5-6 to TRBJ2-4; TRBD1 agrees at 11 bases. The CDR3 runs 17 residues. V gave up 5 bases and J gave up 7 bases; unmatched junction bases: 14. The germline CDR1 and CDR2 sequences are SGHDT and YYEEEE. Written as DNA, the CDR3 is TGTGCCAGCAGTTCCCTGGACAGGGGGCGCAGAGGTAACATTCAGTACTTC. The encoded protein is CASSSLDRGRRGNIQYF.

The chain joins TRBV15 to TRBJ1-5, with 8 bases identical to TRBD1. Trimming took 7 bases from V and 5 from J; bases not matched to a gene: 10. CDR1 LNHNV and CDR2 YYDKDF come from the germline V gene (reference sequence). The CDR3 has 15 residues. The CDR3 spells CATTMTGDHYQPQHF. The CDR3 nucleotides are TGTGCCACCACCATGACAGGGGACCATTATCAGCCCCAGCATTTT.

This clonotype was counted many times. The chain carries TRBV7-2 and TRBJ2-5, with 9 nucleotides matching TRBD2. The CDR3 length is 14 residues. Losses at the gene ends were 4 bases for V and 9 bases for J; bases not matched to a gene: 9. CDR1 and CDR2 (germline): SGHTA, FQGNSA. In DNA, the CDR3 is TGTGCCAGCAGCTCACGGCCTAGCGGGGAGGCCCAGTACTTC. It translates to CASSSRPSGEAQYF.

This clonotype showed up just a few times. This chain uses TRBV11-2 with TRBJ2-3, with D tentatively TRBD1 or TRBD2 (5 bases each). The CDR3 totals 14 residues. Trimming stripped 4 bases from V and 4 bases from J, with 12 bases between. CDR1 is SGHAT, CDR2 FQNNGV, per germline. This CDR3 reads CASSSRTGPDTQYF. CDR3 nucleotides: TGTGCCAGCAGCTCGAGGACGGGACCAGATACGCAGTATTTT.

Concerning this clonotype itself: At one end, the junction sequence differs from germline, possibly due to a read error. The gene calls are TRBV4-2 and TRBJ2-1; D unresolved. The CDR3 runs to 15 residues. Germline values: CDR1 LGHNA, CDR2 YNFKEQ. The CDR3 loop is CASIQDFGSGNEQFF. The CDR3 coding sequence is TGTGCCAGCATCCAAGATTTCGGTTCGGGCAATGAGCAGTTCTTC.

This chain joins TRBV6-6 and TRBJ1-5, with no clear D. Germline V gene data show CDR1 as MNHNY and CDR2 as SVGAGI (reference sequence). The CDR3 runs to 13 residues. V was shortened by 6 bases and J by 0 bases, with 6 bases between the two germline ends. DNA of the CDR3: TGTGCCAGCAGACCCCTTAGCAATCAGCCCCAGCATTTT. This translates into CASRPLSNQPQHF.

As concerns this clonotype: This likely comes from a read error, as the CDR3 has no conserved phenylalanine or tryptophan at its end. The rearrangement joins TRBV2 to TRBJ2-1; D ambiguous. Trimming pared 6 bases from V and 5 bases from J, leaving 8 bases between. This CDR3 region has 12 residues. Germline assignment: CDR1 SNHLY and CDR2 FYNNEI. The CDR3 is CASRSRNNEQFL. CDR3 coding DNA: TGTGCCAGCAGAAGTCGAAACAATGAGCAGTTCTTA.

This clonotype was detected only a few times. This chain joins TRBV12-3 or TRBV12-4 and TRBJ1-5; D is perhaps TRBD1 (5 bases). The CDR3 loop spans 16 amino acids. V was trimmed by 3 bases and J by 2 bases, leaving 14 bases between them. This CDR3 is CASSLGGESRNQPQHF. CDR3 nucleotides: TGTGCCAGCAGTTTGGGAGGGGAATCGCGCAATCAGCCCCAGCATTTT.

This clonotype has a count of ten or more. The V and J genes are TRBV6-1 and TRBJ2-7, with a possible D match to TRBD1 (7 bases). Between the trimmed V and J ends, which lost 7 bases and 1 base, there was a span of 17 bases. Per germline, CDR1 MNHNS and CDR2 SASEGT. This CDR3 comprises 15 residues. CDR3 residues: CASTRGGTESYEQYF. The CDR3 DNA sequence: TGTGCCAGCACCAGAGGGGGGACAGAGTCCTACGAGCAGTACTTC.

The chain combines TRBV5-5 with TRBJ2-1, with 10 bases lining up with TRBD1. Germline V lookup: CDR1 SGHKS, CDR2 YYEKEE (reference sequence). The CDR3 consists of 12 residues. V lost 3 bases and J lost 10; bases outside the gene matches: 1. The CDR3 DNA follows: TGTGCCAGCAGCTCGACAGGGGGCGAGCAGTTCTTC. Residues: CASSSTGGEQFF.

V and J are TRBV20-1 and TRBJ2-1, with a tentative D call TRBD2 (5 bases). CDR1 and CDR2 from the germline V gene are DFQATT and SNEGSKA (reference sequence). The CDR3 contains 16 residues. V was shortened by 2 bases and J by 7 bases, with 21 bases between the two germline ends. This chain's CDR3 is CSARLMSGMLENEQFF. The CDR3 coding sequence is TGCAGTGCTAGATTAATGAGCGGCATGCTTGAAAATGAGCAGTTCTTC.

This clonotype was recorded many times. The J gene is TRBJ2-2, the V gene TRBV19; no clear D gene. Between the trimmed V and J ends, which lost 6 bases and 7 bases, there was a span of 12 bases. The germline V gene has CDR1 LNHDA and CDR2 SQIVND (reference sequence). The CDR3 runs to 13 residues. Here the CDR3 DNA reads TGTGCCAGTAGGTGGAGTTTGGTCGGGGAGCTGTTTTTT. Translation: CASRWSLVGELFF.

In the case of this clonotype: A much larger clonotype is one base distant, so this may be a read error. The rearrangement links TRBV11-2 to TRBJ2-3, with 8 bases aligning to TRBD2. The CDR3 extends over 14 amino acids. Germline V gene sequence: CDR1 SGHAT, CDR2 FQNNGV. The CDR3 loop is CSSSATSGTDTQYF. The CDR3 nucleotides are TGTTCCAGCAGTGCGACTAGCGGCACAGATACGCAGTATTTT.

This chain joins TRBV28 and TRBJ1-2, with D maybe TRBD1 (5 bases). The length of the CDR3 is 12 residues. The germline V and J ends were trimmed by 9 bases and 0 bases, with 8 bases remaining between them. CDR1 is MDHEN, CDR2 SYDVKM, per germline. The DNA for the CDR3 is TGTGCCAGTTGGGGGGCTAACTATGGCTACACCTTC. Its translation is CASWGANYGYTF.

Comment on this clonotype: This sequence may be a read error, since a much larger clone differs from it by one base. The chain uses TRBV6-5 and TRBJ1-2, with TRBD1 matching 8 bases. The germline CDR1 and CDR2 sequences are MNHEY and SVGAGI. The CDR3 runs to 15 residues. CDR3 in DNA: TGTACCAGCAGGCAGCGGGACAGGCTACTCTATGGCTACACCTTC. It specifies CTSRQRDRLLYGYTF.

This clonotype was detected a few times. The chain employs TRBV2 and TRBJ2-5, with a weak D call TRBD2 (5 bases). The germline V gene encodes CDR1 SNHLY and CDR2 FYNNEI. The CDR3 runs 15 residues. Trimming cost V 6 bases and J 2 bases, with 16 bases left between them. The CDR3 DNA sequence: TGTGCCAGCAGCTTGATTAGGGAGTGGCAAGAGACCCAGTACTTC. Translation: CASSLIREWQETQYF. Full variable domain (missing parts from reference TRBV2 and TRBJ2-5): EPEVTQTPSHQVTQMGQEVILRCVPISNHLYFYWYRQILGQKVEFLVSFYNNEISEKSEIFDDQFSVERPDGSNFTLKIRSTKLEDSAMYFCASSLIREWQETQYFGPGTRLLVL.